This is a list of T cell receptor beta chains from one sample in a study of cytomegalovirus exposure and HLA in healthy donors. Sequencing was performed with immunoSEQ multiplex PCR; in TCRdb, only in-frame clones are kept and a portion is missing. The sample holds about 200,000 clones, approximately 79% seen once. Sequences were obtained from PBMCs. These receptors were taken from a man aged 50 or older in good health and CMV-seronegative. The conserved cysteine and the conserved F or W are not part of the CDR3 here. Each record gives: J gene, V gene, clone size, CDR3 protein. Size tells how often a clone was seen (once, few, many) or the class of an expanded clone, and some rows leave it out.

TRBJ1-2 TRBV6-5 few ASRENNYGYT
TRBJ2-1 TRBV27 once ASRGTAFYNEQF
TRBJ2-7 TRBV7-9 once ASSPGQGLDEQY
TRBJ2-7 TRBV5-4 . ASSFLAGPYEQY
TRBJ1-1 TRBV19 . ASIQGFMNTEAF
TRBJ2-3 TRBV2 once ASSVGTDTQY
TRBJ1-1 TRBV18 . ASSRDRDTEAF
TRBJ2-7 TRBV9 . ASSVAPGASYEQY
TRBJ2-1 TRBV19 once ASSIDQPSYNEQF
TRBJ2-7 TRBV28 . ASSPDPGGSSYEQY
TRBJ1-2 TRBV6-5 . ASSLDRGPSGYT
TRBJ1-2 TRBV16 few ASSQSQMAGRIDYGYT
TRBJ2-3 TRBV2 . ASSRVADTQY
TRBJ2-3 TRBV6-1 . ASSVEQGRTDTQY
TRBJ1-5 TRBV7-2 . ASSFTNSNQPQH
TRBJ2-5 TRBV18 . ASSSGQGQETQY
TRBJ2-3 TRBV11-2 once ASSLGLYTQY
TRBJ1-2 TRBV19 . ASSSTGEHGYT
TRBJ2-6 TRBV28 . ASVPRAGANVLT
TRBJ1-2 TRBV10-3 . AISEGSVNTNYGYT
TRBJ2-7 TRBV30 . AWSGGTGSSYEQY
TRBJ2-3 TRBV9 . ASSVAAGPDTQY
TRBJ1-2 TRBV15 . ATSRAGTGNSGYT
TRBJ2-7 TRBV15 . ATSNDRAYEQY
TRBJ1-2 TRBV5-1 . ASSLGTGSDGYT
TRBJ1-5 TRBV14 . ASSQIHSPNQPQH
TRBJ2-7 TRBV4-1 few ASSYGDSGISYEQY
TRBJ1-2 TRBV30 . ACPKQGEVNGYT
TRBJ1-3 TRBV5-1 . ASSSGTVLSGNTIY
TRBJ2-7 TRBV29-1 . SVKMGAYEQY
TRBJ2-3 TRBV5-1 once ASSRTGWTSGSTDTQY
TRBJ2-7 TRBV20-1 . SASLYHEQY
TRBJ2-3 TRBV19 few ASSTLAETDTQY
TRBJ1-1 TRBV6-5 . ASSSRQALNTEAF
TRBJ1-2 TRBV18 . ASSPFRAGTGQAYGYT
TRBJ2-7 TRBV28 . ASSLVRTGEQY
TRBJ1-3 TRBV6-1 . ATGGGSSGNTIY
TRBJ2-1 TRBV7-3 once ASSSEGRGNEQF
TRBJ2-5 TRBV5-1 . ASSLGRGQETQY
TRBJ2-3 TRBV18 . ASSPQASGSTDTQY
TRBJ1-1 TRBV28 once ASSVYRMPNTEAF
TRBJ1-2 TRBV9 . ASSVGSRGLNYGYT
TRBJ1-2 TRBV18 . ASSPENRASNYGYT
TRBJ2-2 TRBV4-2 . ASSQDFWRERDGELF
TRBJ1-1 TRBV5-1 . ASSTQGGVTEAF
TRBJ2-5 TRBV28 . ASRSRGALQETQY
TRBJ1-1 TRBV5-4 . ASSPRDRVHPGTEAF
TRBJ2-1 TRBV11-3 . ASSLGQSNEQF
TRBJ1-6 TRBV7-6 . ASSGKQGNSYNSPLH
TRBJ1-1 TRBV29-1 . SGQGTEAF
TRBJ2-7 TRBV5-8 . ASSFRAASYEQY
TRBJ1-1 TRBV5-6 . ASSLGTAGNTEAF
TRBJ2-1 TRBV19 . ATAPASGSYNEQF
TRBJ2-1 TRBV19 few ASRNLAGGPENNEQF
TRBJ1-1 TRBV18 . ASSPKGQGTSEAF
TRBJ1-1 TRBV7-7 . ASSRDFNTEAF
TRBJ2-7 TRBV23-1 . ASSQSRQGYEQY
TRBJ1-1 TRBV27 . ASSGGQINTEAF